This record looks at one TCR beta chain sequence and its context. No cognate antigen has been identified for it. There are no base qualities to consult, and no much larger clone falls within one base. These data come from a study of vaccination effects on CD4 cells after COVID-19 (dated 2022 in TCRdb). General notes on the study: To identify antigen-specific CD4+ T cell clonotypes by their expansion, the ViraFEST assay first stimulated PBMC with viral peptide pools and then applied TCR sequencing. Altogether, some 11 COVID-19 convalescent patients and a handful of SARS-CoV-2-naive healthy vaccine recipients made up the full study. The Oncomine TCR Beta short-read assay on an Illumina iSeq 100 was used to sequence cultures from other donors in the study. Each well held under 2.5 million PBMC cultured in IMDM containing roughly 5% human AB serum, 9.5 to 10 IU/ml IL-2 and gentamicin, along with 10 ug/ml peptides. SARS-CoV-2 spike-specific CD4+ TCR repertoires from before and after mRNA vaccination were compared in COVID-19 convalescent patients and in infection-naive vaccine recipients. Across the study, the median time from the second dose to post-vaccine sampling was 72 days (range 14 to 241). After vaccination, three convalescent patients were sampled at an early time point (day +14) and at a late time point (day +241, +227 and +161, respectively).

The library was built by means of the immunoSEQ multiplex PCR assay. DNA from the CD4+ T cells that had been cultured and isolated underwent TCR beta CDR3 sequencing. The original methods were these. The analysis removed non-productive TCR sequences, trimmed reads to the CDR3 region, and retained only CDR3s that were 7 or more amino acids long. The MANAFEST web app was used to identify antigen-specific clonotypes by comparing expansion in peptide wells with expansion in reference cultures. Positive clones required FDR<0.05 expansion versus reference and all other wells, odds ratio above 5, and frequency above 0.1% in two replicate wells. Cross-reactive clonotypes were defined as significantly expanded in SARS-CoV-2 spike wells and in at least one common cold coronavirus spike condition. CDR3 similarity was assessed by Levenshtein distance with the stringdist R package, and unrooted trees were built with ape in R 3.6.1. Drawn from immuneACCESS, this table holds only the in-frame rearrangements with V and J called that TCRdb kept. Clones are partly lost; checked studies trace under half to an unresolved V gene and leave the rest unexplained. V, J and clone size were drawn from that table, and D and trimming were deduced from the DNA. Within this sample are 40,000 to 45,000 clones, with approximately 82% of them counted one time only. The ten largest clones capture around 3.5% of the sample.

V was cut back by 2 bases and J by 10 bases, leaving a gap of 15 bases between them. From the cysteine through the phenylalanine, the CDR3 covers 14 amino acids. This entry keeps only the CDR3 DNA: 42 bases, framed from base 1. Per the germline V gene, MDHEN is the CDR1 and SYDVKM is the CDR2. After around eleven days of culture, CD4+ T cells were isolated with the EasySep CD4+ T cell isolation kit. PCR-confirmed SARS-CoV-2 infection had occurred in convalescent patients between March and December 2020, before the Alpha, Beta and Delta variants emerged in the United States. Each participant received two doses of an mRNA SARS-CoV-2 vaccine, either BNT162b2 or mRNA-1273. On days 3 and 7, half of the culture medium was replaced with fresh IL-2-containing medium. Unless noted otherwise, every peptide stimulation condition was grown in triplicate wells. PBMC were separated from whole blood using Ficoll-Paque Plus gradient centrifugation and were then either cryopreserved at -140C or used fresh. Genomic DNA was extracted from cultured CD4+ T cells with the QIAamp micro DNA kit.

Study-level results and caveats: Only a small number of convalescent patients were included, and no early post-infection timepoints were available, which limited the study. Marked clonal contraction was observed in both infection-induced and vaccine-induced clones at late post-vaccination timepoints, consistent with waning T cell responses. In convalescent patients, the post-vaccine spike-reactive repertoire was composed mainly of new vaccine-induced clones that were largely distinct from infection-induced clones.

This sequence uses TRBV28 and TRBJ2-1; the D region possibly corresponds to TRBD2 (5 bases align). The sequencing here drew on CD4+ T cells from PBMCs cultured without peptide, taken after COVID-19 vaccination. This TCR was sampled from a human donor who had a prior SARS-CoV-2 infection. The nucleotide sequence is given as TGTGCCAGCAGTTTACATCAGAGGAGGTGGGAGCAGTTCTTC. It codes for CASSLHQRRWEQFF.